The 20 T cell receptor beta chains below were found in one sample sequenced in a study of beta chain features in type 1 diabetes. The sequenced template was cDNA made from the entire isolated RNA. Data came from immunoSEQ multiplex PCR; TCRdb stores just in-frame clones and leaves some out. The sample consists of more than 60,000 clones, roughly 60% of them appearing once. Input material: Tregs from blood. The receptors originated from a woman aged 18-29 years in good health.

This sequence joins TRBV5-1 and TRBJ1-2; a weak D match, TRBD1 (5 bases). In germline, CDR1 is SGHRS, CDR2 YFSETQ. V lost 5 bases and J lost 0, with 14 bases in between. The CDR3 loop spans 15 amino acids. This CDR3 reads CASRIGTGANYGYTF. The CDR3 DNA sequence: TGCGCCAGCAGAATCGGGACGGGAGCTAACTATGGCTACACCTTC.

This sequence joins TRBV30 and TRBJ1-5; 8 nucleotides line up with TRBD1. The CDR3 has 16 amino acids. V shed 2 bases, J shed 5 bases, and the junction held 11 bases outside the gene matches. Germline V CDR1 and CDR2: GTSNPN, SVGIG (reference sequence). The CDR3, as DNA: TGTGCCTGGAGTCGAAGGACAGGGACCCTGTATCAGCCCCAGCATTTT. Residues: CAWSRRTGTLYQPQHF. Together with reference TRBV30 and TRBJ1-5, the CDR3 gives the full variable domain: SQTIHQWPATLVQPVGSPLSLECTVEGTSNPNLYWYRQAAGRGLQLLFYSVGIGQISSEVPQNLSASRPQDRQFILSSKKLLLSDSGFYLCAWSRRTGTLYQPQHFGDGTRLSIL.

The count of this clone is one. V usage is TRBV6-1 and J usage is TRBJ1-2, with 11 bases aligning to TRBD1. With V trimmed by 8 bases and J by 4 bases, 6 bases remained unmatched. In germline, CDR1 is MNHNS, CDR2 SASEGT. CDR3 length equals 14 residues. The CDR3 DNA follows: TGTGCCAGCCGCCGGGACAGGGGGTTCTATGGCTACACCTTC. Protein product: CASRRDRGFYGYTF.

V usage is TRBV7-2 and J usage is TRBJ2-7; tentative D call: TRBD1 (6 bases). Trimming took 2 bases from V and 9 from J, leaving 14 bases between them. The CDR3 has 13 amino acids. Germline V gene sequence: CDR1 SGHTA, CDR2 FQGNSA. CDR3: CASSLNVQDRQYF. The CDR3 region has the DNA TGTGCCAGCAGCTTAAATGTCCAGGACAGGCAGTACTTC.

This chain uses TRBV30 with TRBJ2-7, with 7 bases lining up with TRBD2. This CDR3 has 14 residues. The V gene end was trimmed by 3 bases and the J gene end by 2 bases; junction bases not matched to a gene: 7. CDR1 GTSNPN and CDR2 SVGIG come from the germline V gene (reference sequence). This chain's CDR3 is CAWRPSGGPYEQYF. The CDR3 DNA follows: TGTGCCTGGAGACCTAGCGGTGGTCCCTACGAGCAGTACTTC.

V gene TRBV7-9 combines with J gene TRBJ2-3; 9 nucleotides line up with TRBD1. Unmatched junction bases numbered 8, after V lost 10 bases and J lost 0 bases. In germline, CDR1 is SEHNR, CDR2 FQNEAQ (reference sequence). This CDR3 spans 15 amino acids. This CDR3 reads CAIPGQGSSTDTQYF. CDR3 DNA: TGTGCCATCCCGGGACAGGGTTCTAGCACAGATACGCAGTATTTT.

The V gene is TRBV9, the J gene TRBJ2-1; 7 bases map to TRBD1. The CDR3 has 15 residues. After removal of 2 bases from V and 4 bases from J, the junction contained 6 bases not matched to a gene. Germline V CDR1 and CDR2: SGDLS, YYNGEE. This CDR3 is CASSVKDRDYNEQFF. The CDR3 DNA sequence: TGTGCCAGCAGCGTTAAAGACAGGGATTACAATGAGCAGTTCTTC.

This clone was found once. V gene TRBV10-3 combines with J gene TRBJ2-7; the match to TRBD2 covers 10 bases. Germline-derived CDR1 and CDR2 are ENHRY and SYGVKD. V shed 3 bases and J 6 bases; nucleotides not matched to a gene: 2. The CDR3 has 13 residues. CDR3 sequence: CAISDGLAAEQYF. The CDR3 DNA follows: TGTGCCATCAGTGATGGACTAGCGGCCGAGCAGTACTTC.

The chain employs TRBV30 and TRBJ2-5; TRBD1 aligns across 7 bases. V was pared by 3 bases and J by 2 bases, with 3 bases of the junction left unmatched. CDR3 size: 13 residues. Germline V gene sequence: CDR1 GTSNPN, CDR2 SVGIG (reference sequence). CDR3 protein: CAWRLTGQETQYF. The DNA of the CDR3 is TGTGCCTGGAGATTGACAGGGCAAGAGACCCAGTACTTC.

The gene calls are TRBV7-9 and TRBJ2-1, with D perhaps matching TRBD2 (5 bases). Trimming shortened V by 4 bases and J by 4 bases, and 11 bases separated the two germline ends. The CDR3 extends over 14 amino acids. Germline loops: CDR1 SEHNR, CDR2 FQNEAQ (reference sequence). The CDR3 is CASSYYTRYNEQFF. The CDR3 region has the DNA TGTGCCAGCAGCTACTACACTAGGTACAATGAGCAGTTCTTC.

This clone has only a few counts. The V and J genes are TRBV9 and TRBJ2-5; D may be TRBD2 (6 bases). The CDR3 is 13 amino acids. CDR1 and CDR2 (germline): SGDLS, YYNGEE. V lost 7 bases, J lost 0 bases, and 10 bases lay in between. The CDR3 region is CASSRDYQETQYF. CDR3 in DNA: TGTGCCAGCTCCCGGGACTACCAAGAGACCCAGTACTTC.

V usage is TRBV5-6 and J usage is TRBJ1-1, with TRBD1 matching over 10 bases. This CDR3 is built from 17 residues. Germline V CDR1 and CDR2: SGHDT, YYEEEE. The J segment lost 3 bases and the V segment lost 5 bases, leaving 13 bases of the junction unmatched. The CDR3 DNA sequence: TGTGCCAGCAGGGGGACAGGGGATGATCGAGGGGACACTGAAGCTTTCTTT. It encodes CASRGTGDDRGDTEAFF.

This clone has more than one count but fewer than ten. CDR3 residues: CASSSPFGLGTDTQYF. As DNA, the CDR3 is TGTGCCAGCAGCTCGCCCTTTGGACTTGGGACAGATACGCAGTATTTT. The chain has TRBV11-2 and TRBJ2-3; possibly TRBD2 for D (5 bases). The CDR3 is made up of 16 amino acids. Germline CDR1 SGHAT, CDR2 FQNNGV. Trimming removed 4 bases at V and 3 bases at J, with 17 bases between.

V is TRBV18 and J is TRBJ2-2; TRBD2 matches at 7 bases. This CDR3 is built from 18 residues. Germline lookup yields CDR1 KGHSH and CDR2 LQKENI. Trimming removed 0 bases from V and 2 bases from J; junction bases left unmatched: 9. CDR3 in DNA: TGTGCCAGCTCACCACCGTGGGGCGGGAGACGAAACACCGGGGAGCTGTTTTTT. Translated, it gives CASSPPWGGRRNTGELFF.

This rearrangement joins TRBV6-6 to TRBJ2-5, with 11 bases lining up with TRBD1. TRBJ2-7 matches the DNA end more closely, so the J call is doubtful. The CDR3 has 14 amino acids. The germline V gene encodes CDR1 MNHNY and CDR2 SVGAGI (reference sequence). CDR3 bases: TGTGCCAGCAGTTACGGGACAGGGGGAGGCGAGCAGTACTTC. It translates to CASSYGTGGGEQYF.

This chain links TRBV2 with TRBJ2-7; D might be TRBD1 (6 bases). The CDR3 runs 14 residues. Germline V CDR1 and CDR2: SNHLY, FYNNEI. Trimming took off 7 bases at V and 2 bases at J, with 15 bases between the two ends. CDR3 bases: TGTGCCAGCACCGTGGACAGCGCAGCCTACGAGCAGTACTTC. Its protein is CASTVDSAAYEQYF. Full variable domain (rest looked up from reference TRBV2 and TRBJ2-7): EPEVTQTPSHQVTQMGQEVILRCVPISNHLYFYWYRQILGQKVEFLVSFYNNEISEKSEIFDDQFSVERPDGSNFTLKIRSTKLEDSAMYFCASTVDSAAYEQYFGPGTRLTVT.

This clone occurred once. This chain uses TRBV2 with TRBJ1-1; 9 bases are a match to TRBD1. The V gene end was trimmed by 7 bases and the J gene end by 5 bases; junction bases not matched to a gene: 8. The CDR3 contains 14 residues. Germline CDR1 is SNHLY and CDR2 is FYNNEI. The DNA for the CDR3 is TGTGCCAGCATGTCGACAGGGGGGGTGACTGAAGCTTTCTTT. Its protein product is CASMSTGGVTEAFF.

The chain uses TRBV10-3 and TRBJ1-4; 8 nucleotides line up with TRBD1. The CDR3 is 15 amino acids. The germline gives CDR1 ENHRY, CDR2 SYGVKD. Trimming removed 4 bases from V and 3 bases from J; junction bases left unmatched: 4. DNA of the CDR3: TGTGCCATCAGTGCACTACAGGGGGCTAATGAAAAACTGTTTTTT. It encodes CAISALQGANEKLFF.

The chain couples TRBV2 to TRBJ2-6; D is unresolved. CDR1 and CDR2 (germline): SNHLY, FYNNEI. This CDR3 spans 15 amino acids. The germline V and J ends were trimmed by 7 bases and 0 bases, with 10 bases remaining between them. CDR3 amino acids: CASMGRTSGANVLTF. The CDR3 coding sequence is TGTGCCAGCATGGGCAGAACCTCTGGGGCCAACGTCCTGACTTTC.

This clone was counted a few times. The CDR3 region is CASSLAPGLKEQFF. In DNA form, the CDR3 reads TGTGCCAGCAGCTTAGCTCCGGGACTAAAAGAGCAGTTCTTC. The V call is TRBV7-2, the J call TRBJ2-1; 7 nucleotides align to TRBD2. After removal of 0 bases from V and 10 bases from J, the junction contained 6 bases not matched to a gene. The CDR3 loop spans 14 amino acids. Per the germline V gene, CDR1 is SGHTA and CDR2 is FQGNSA.